This T cell receptor delta chain stems from a study of gamma-delta chains in newborns, infants, children. Across the study: Polyclonal expansion of innate γδ T cells after birth follows microbial exposure.

About this clone: A far larger clone differs by one base, so this is likely a read error.

TCRdb fed the reads into CATT to redo clone calling. The sample carries about 4,500 delta-chain clones, 2.5% to 3.5% recorded once. Unmatched junction bases numbered 18, after V lost 0 bases and J lost 0 bases. Germline CDR1 and CDR2: GEAIGNYY and EKD. The length of the CDR3 is 23 residues. Sequencing was carried out using blood. This rearrangement joins TRDV2 to TRDJ3; TRDD3 matches 8 bases. The source of this sequence is a child who was a newborn, infant or young child, either healthy, febrile or measles-vaccinated (not recorded which). CDR3 protein: CACDTVMTLGDTPSSWDTRQMFF. CDR3 in DNA: TGTGCCTGTGACACCGTCATGACGCTGGGGGACACCCCTAGCTCCTGGGACACCCGACAGATGTTTTTC.